The 8 T cell receptor beta chains below were found in one sample sequenced in a study of blood T cell repertoires in COVID-19. The assay was immunoSEQ multiplex PCR, and TCRdb's table has in-frame clones only and misses some. The table shows 250,000 to 350,000 clones, with roughly 90% occurring only once. Sequencing was done on a sample of peripheral blood. These receptors were obtained from a woman aged 25-40 years with COVID-19, enrolled during active disease.

This clone was observed once. V is TRBV27 and J is TRBJ2-7; D is unresolved. There are 14 residues in the CDR3. Germline-derived CDR1 and CDR2 are MNHEY and SMNVEV (reference sequence). The ends were cut back, 6 bases at V and 3 bases at J, with 15 bases in the middle. CDR3: CASSMIGSSYEQYF. As DNA, the CDR3 is TGTGCCAGCAGCATGATCGGGTCCAGCTACGAGCAGTACTTC.

The genes are TRBV30 and TRBJ1-5, with 8 positions matching TRBD1. CDR1 is GTSNPN and CDR2 is SVGIG in the germline V gene (reference sequence). J was trimmed by 3 bases and V by 1 base; bases with no gene match: 8. The CDR3 extends over 16 amino acids. The CDR3 sequence: CAWSDGQGVSNQPQHF. In nucleotides, the CDR3 is TGTGCCTGGAGTGACGGACAGGGCGTTTCCAATCAGCCCCAGCATTTT.

As for this clone: The sample contains more than one DNA sequence encoding this CDR3. V is TRBV5-5 and J is TRBJ1-1; D not certain. This CDR3 spans 13 amino acids. Germline V gene lookup returns CDR1 SGHKS and CDR2 YYEKEE (reference sequence). Trimming removed 2 bases from V and 0 bases from J, with 5 bases in between. CDR3 in amino acids: CASSFSVNTEAFF. CDR3 DNA sequence: TGTGCCAGCAGCTTTAGTGTGAACACTGAAGCTTTCTTT. Based on the CDR3 plus reference TRBV5-5 and TRBJ1-1, the full variable domain is DAGVTQSPTHLIKTRGQQVTLRCSPISGHKSVSWYQQVLGQGPQFIFQYYEKEERGRGNFPDRFSARQFPNYSSELNVNALLLGDSALYLCASSFSVNTEAFFGQGTRLTVV.

The J gene is TRBJ2-3, the V gene TRBV7-3; D not certain. Per germline, CDR1 SGHTA and CDR2 FQGTGA. The V end was cut by 5 bases, the J end by 5 bases, with 8 bases between. The CDR3 runs to 12 residues. CDR3 nucleotides: TGTGCCAGCAGCCCTACGGGAGATACGCAGTATTTT. This encodes CASSPTGDTQYF. Using reference TRBV7-3 and TRBJ2-3 for the parts outside the CDR3, the full variable domain is GAGVSQTPSNKVTEKGKYVELRCDPISGHTALYWYRQSLGQGPEFLIYFQGTGAADDSGLPNDRFFAVRPEGSVSTLKIQRTERGDSAVYLCASSPTGDTQYFGPGTRLTVL.

The V and J genes are TRBV19 and TRBJ2-3; 10 bases fit TRBD1. The V gene's germline CDR1 is LNHDA and CDR2 SQIVND (reference sequence). J was trimmed by 5 bases and V by 5 bases; bases with no gene match: 7. The CDR3 runs 15 residues. Here the CDR3 DNA reads TGTGCCAGTAGTTCGCCAGGACAGGGGGGAGATACGCAGTATTTT. Translated, it gives CASSSPGQGGDTQYF.

This chain connects TRBV2 to TRBJ1-5, with TRBD1 as a possible D gene (6 bases). The germline V gene has CDR1 SNHLY and CDR2 FYNNEI. Trimming left V 6 bases short and J 3 bases short, with 12 bases between. CDR3 length: 14 residues. Here the CDR3 reads CASRGGGLNQPQHF. The CDR3 DNA reads TGTGCCAGCAGGGGAGGGGGTCTCAATCAGCCCCAGCATTTT.

J is TRBJ1-5 and V is TRBV2; D possibly corresponds to TRBD1 (5 bases). CDR1 SNHLY and CDR2 FYNNEI come from the germline V gene. The V end was cut by 7 bases, the J end by 5 bases, with 12 bases between. There are 13 residues in the CDR3. The CDR3, as DNA: TGTGCCAGCATCCAGGACAAATATCAGCCCCAGCATTTT. Translating it yields CASIQDKYQPQHF.

Only one count was recorded for this clone. The gene calls are TRBV5-4 and TRBJ2-3; D gene uncertain. The V end was cut by 0 bases, the J end by 3 bases, with 5 bases between. CDR3 length equals 13 residues. The germline V gene encodes CDR1 SGHNT and CDR2 YYREEE (reference sequence). The chain's CDR3 is CASSLDGTDTQYF. CDR3 bases: TGTGCCAGCAGCTTGGACGGGACAGATACGCAGTATTTT.